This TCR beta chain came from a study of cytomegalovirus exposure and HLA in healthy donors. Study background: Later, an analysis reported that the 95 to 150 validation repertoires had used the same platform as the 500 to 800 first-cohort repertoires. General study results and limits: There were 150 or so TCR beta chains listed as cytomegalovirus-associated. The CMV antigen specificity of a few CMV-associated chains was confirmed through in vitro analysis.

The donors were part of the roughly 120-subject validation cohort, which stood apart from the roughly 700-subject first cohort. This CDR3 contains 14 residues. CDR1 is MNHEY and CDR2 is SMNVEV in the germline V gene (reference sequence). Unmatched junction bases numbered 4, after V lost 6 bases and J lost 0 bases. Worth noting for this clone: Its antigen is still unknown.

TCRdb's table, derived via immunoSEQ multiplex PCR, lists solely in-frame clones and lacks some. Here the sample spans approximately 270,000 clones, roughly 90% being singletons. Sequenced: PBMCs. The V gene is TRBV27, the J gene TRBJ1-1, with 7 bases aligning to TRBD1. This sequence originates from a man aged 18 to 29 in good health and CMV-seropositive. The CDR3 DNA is TGTGCCAGCAGGTTGACAGGGTTGAACACTGAAGCTTTCTTT. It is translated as CASRLTGLNTEAFF.